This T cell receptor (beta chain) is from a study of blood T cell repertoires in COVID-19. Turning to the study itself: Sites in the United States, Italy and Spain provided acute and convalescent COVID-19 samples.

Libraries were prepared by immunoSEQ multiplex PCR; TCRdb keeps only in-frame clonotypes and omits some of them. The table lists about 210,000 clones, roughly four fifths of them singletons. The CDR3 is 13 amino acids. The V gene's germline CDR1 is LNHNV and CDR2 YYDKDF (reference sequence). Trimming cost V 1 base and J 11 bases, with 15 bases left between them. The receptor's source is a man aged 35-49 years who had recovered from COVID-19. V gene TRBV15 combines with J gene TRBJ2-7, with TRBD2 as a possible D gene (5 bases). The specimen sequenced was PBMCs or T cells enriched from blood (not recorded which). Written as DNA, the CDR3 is TGTGCCACCAGCAGAGTGGATCGAGGGTTGAAGTACTTC. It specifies CATSRVDRGLKYF. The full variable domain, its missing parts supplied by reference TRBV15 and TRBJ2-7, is DAMVIQNPRYQVTQFGKPVTLSCSQTLNHNVMYWYQQKSSQAPKLLFHYYDKDFNNEADTPDNFQSRRPNTSFCFLDIRSPGLGDTAMYLCATSRVDRGLKYFGPGTRLTVT.